Listed here are 16 T cell receptor beta chains from one sample, sequenced in a study of T cells in Graves' hyperthyroidism and ophthalmopathy. The CDR3 regions of TCR beta were amplified from RNA transcripts. The TCR CDR3 first-round RT-PCR relied on the HTBI primer set. TCRdb reprocessed the multiplex PCR reads via MiXCR and lists one record per CDR3 protein. The table has 300,000 to 400,000 distinct CDR3 sequences, about 14% seen once; the top ten hold around 20%. The specimen was blood. The source of these receptors is a woman aged 25-40 years with Graves' ophthalmopathy.

This clonotype was recorded at least ten times. This sequence joins TRBV6-5 and TRBJ1-5, with D possibly matching TRBD1 (5 bases). Germline CDR1 is MNHEY and CDR2 is SVGAGI. The V end was cut by 0 bases, the J end by 1 base, with 10 bases between. CDR3 length: 16 amino acids. The CDR3 coding sequence is TGTGCCAGCAGTTACTCGTCAGGGTTCAGCAATCAGCCCCAGCATTTT. It codes for CASSYSSGFSNQPQHF.

This clonotype was seen ten or more times. The chain combines TRBV29-1 with TRBJ2-7; 8 nucleotides agree with TRBD2. Trimming at V came to 0 bases and at J to 7 bases, leaving 14 bases not matched to a gene. This CDR3 is built from 16 residues. Germline V gene data show CDR1 as SQVTM and CDR2 as ANQGSEA. In nucleotides, the CDR3 is TGCAGCGTTGAAGATGGTGACCGGGGGGGCTCGGGTGAGCAGTACTTC. Amino acids: CSVEDGDRGGSGEQYF.

The rearrangement links TRBV28 to TRBJ2-2, with TRBD2 identical over 13 bases. This CDR3 is 19 amino acids long. CDR1 is MDHEN, CDR2 SYDVKM, per germline. The ends lost 3 bases at V and 4 bases at J; junction bases unmatched: 11. This CDR3 reads CASSFPGLAGRAGTGELFF. CDR3 in DNA: TGTGCCAGCAGTTTCCCGGGACTAGCGGGGCGGGCCGGCACCGGGGAGCTGTTTTTT.

This clonotype was seen at least ten times. V usage is TRBV6-2 or TRBV6-3 and J usage is TRBJ2-7; TRBD1 matches 9 bases. This CDR3 is built from 18 residues. The junction had 11 bases not matched to a gene; V was cut back by 0 bases and J by 2 bases. Germline CDR1 is MNHEY and CDR2 is SVGEGT. DNA of the CDR3: TGTGCCAGCAGTTACTCGATCGGTGGGACAGGGACAACCTACGAGCAGTACTTC. Translating gives CASSYSIGGTGTTYEQYF.

V usage is TRBV15 and J usage is TRBJ2-1, with D uncertain. Per germline, CDR1 LNHNV and CDR2 YYDKDF (reference sequence). V shed 0 bases and J shed 0 bases, with 3 bases lying between them. This CDR3 comprises 14 residues. The DNA of the CDR3 is TGTGCCACCAGCAGAGAGCTCTCCTACAATGAGCAGTTCTTC. Protein sequence: CATSRELSYNEQFF.

This clonotype was detected many times. The chain uses TRBV7-3 and TRBJ1-1; D unresolved. With 5 bases removed from V and 4 bases from J, the gap between germline ends came to 14 bases. The CDR3 has 14 residues. Germline V gene lookup returns CDR1 SGHTA and CDR2 FQGTGA. DNA for the CDR3: TGTGCCAGCAGCCTACAAGGAGGAAGCACTGAAGCTTTCTTT. Translating it yields CASSLQGGSTEAFF.

This clonotype was counted many times. The chain joins TRBV7-2 to TRBJ2-1, with TRBD2 identical over 11 bases. From germline, CDR1 is SGHTA and CDR2 FQGNSA. V lost 5 bases to trimming and J lost 9 bases; unmatched junction nucleotides: 6. This CDR3 region has 14 residues. The CDR3 sequence is CASSVSGGAGEQFF. DNA for the CDR3: TGTGCCAGCAGCGTTAGCGGGGGGGCTGGTGAGCAGTTCTTC.

The sample holds many counts of this clonotype. The chain couples TRBV7-9 to TRBJ2-5; a weak D match, TRBD2 (5 bases). The ends were cut back, 5 bases at V and 0 bases at J, with 10 bases in the middle. CDR1 SEHNR and CDR2 FQNEAQ come from the germline V gene (reference sequence). This CDR3 region has 14 residues. CDR3 bases: TGTGCCAGCAGCACCGGGGAGTACCAAGAGACCCAGTACTTC. This sequence encodes CASSTGEYQETQYF. Together with reference TRBV7-9 and TRBJ2-5, the CDR3 gives the full variable domain: DTGVSQNPRHKITKRGQNVTFRCDPISEHNRLYWYRQTLGQGPEFLTYFQNEAQLEKSRLLSDRFSAERPKGSFSTLEIQRTEQGDSAMYLCASSTGEYQETQYFGPGTRLLVL.

This clonotype was recorded at least ten times. Mismatch with germline at one junction end may stem from a read error. The CDR3 region is CGSRDYNQPQHF. The DNA of the CDR3 is TGCGGCAGCCGCGACTACAATCAGCCCCAGCATTTT. The rearrangement uses TRBV28 and TRBJ1-5; D remains ambiguous. This CDR3 has 12 amino acids. Germline assignment: CDR1 MDHEN and CDR2 SYDVKM. Full variable domain (missing parts from reference TRBV28 and TRBJ1-5): DVKVTQSSRYLVKRTGEKVFLECVQDMDHENMFWYRQDPGLGLRLIYFSYDVKMKEKGDIPEGYSVSREKKERFSLILESASTNQTSMYLCGSRDYNQPQHFGDGTRLSIL.

The gene calls are TRBV29-1 and TRBJ1-2; D gene ambiguous. Germline V gene data show CDR1 as SQVTM and CDR2 as ANQGSEA. V dropped 4 bases and J dropped 4 bases, with 10 bases sitting between them. There are 12 residues in the CDR3. The CDR3 is CSVALASYGYTF. CDR3 DNA: TGCAGCGTTGCTTTAGCGTCCTATGGCTACACCTTC. Looking up the rest from reference TRBV29-1 and TRBJ1-2 gives the full variable domain: SAVISQKPSRDICQRGTSLTIQCQVDSQVTMMFWYRQQPGQSLTLIATANQGSEATYESGFVIDKFPISRPNLTFSTLTVSNMSPEDSSIYLCSVALASYGYTFGSGTRLTVV.

This clonotype showed up many times. The gene calls are TRBV28 and TRBJ2-6; 8 bases are shared with TRBD1. CDR3 length: 16 amino acids. Germline CDR1 reads MDHEN; CDR2 reads SYDVKM. V dropped 6 bases and J dropped 4; count of bases not matched to a gene: 8. The CDR3 bases are TGTGCCAGCAGCCCCCCCAGGGGGCTAGGGGCCAACGTCCTGACTTTC. The encoded protein is CASSPPRGLGANVLTF.

This clonotype appeared many times. The chain has TRBV6-2 or TRBV6-3 and TRBJ2-6; either TRBD1 or TRBD2 may fit D (5 bases each). Deletions cut 4 bases from V and 0 bases from J, with 10 bases between. Germline V gives CDR1 MNHEY, CDR2 SVGEGT. There are 16 residues in the CDR3. CDR3 amino acids: CASSWDVVSGANVLTF. Written as DNA, the CDR3 is TGTGCCAGCAGTTGGGACGTAGTCTCTGGGGCCAACGTCCTGACTTTC.

This clonotype has ten or more counts. This CDR3 reads CSAYDRHSYEQYF. The CDR3 DNA is TGCAGTGCGTATGACAGGCACTCCTACGAGCAGTACTTC. The chain is built from TRBV20-1 and TRBJ2-7; possible D gene TRBD1, 6 bases. Trimming took 6 bases from V and 0 from J, leaving 12 bases between them. The germline gives CDR1 DFQATT, CDR2 SNEGSKA (reference sequence). The CDR3 loop spans 13 amino acids.

Notes on this clonotype: The junction departs from the called germline gene at one end, perhaps through a read error. This chain links TRBV9 with TRBJ2-2, with D tentatively TRBD1 or TRBD2 (5 bases each). CDR3 size: 12 residues. Germline V gives CDR1 SGDLS, CDR2 YYNGEE. The CDR3 region is CASSVGTVELFF. In DNA, the CDR3 is TGTGCCAGCAGCGTGGGGACCGTGGAGCTGTTTTTT.

This clonotype was detected ten times or more. The J gene is TRBJ2-7, the V gene TRBV11-2; D gene uncertain. This CDR3 is built from 14 residues. Trimming removed 5 bases at V and 0 bases at J, with 11 bases between. In germline, CDR1 is SGHAT, CDR2 FQNNGV. DNA of the CDR3: TGTGCCAGCAGCGTCCAGACGAGCTCCTACGAGCAGTACTTC. This gives the protein CASSVQTSSYEQYF.

In its sample, this clonotype was seen a few times. The J gene is TRBJ1-2, the V gene TRBV5-6, with 9 bases matching TRBD1. Losses at the gene ends were 2 bases for V and 8 bases for J; bases not matched to a gene: 10. Germline V gives CDR1 SGHDT, CDR2 YYEEEE. This CDR3 comprises 15 residues. As DNA, the CDR3 is TGTGCCAGCAGCTTACCAACCGGGACAGGGTTAGGCTACACCTTC. Amino acids: CASSLPTGTGLGYTF.